Listed here are 12 T cell receptor beta chains from one sample, sequenced in a study. TCRdb passed the 5' RACE reads through MiXCR, listing each CDR3 protein once. The sample records approximately 44,000 distinct CDR3 sequences, roughly 29% being singletons. Sequenced sample: memory CD4+ T cells sorted from a lymph node. Specified subset: memory CD4+ T cells, CD4+CD45RO+CD25-. All receptors come from a female donor with breast cancer.

This chain links TRBV5-1 with TRBJ2-7; 10 bases are shared with TRBD1. This CDR3 comprises 14 residues. In germline, CDR1 is SGHRS, CDR2 YFSETQ. Trimming took 2 bases from V and 4 from J; bases not matched to a gene: 3. The CDR3 DNA reads TGCGCCAGCAGCTTCGGGACAGGGGAGTACGAGCAGTACTTC. Encoded protein: CASSFGTGEYEQYF.

This clonotype came up a few times. The J gene is TRBJ2-3, the V gene TRBV25-1; the D gene is possibly TRBD2 (5 bases). V was clipped by 5 bases and J by 5 bases, with 8 bases between them. CDR3 length: 12 amino acids. Germline V gene lookup returns CDR1 MGHDK and CDR2 SYGVNS. The CDR3 DNA reads TGTGCCAGCAGTTCCGGACTAGATACGCAGTATTTT. It codes for CASSSGLDTQYF.

The CDR3 loop is CASSLGTNTEAFF. DNA for the CDR3: TGTGCCAGCAGCTTAGGCACGAACACTGAAGCTTTCTTT. V is TRBV7-3 and J is TRBJ1-1; no clear D gene. The CDR3 is 13 amino acids. Trimming took 2 bases from V and 1 from J, leaving 5 bases between them. Germline-derived CDR1 and CDR2 are SGHTA and FQGTGA.

This clonotype was recorded only once. The V call is TRBV15, the J call TRBJ2-1; 8 bases map to TRBD1. The CDR3 has 16 amino acids. V trimming: 4 bases; J trimming: 3 bases; junction bases outside the gene matches: 8. Germline values: CDR1 LNHNV, CDR2 YYDKDF (reference sequence). This CDR3 is CATSIKGQGGYNEQFF. The CDR3 nucleotides read TGTGCCACCAGCATAAAAGGACAGGGTGGCTACAATGAGCAGTTCTTC.

This clonotype was seen a few times. The chain couples TRBV5-5 to TRBJ1-6; TRBD1 matches at 9 bases. From germline, CDR1 is SGHKS and CDR2 YYEKEE (reference sequence). J lost 7 bases, V lost 4 bases, and 6 bases had no gene match. The CDR3 covers 15 residues. CDR3 residues: CASSRGTGQNSPLHF. DNA of the CDR3: TGTGCCAGCAGCCGCGGGACAGGGCAAAATTCACCCCTCCACTTT.

This rearrangement joins TRBV7-2 to TRBJ2-3; 11 nucleotides line up with TRBD2. J was trimmed by 3 bases and V by 2 bases; bases with no gene match: 4. The CDR3 loop spans 16 amino acids. Germline V lookup: CDR1 SGHTA, CDR2 FQGNSA. The CDR3, as DNA: TGTGCCAGCAGCTTAAGACTAGCGGGGATAACAGATACGCAGTATTTT. Its protein product is CASSLRLAGITDTQYF.

The chain carries TRBV5-1 and TRBJ2-1, with 11 bases lining up with TRBD1. The CDR3 length is 19 residues. Germline V CDR1 and CDR2: SGHRS, YFSETQ. V shed 3 bases, J shed 8 bases, and the junction held 19 bases outside the gene matches. The CDR3 DNA reads as TGCGCCAGCAGCTCGAAGGGACAGGGGGGACTAGCTGATCTGGATGAGCAGTTCTTC. Its protein is CASSSKGQGGLADLDEQFF.

The CDR3 sequence: CASSAGGNTDTQYF. The CDR3 DNA reads as TGTGCCAGCAGTGCCGGCGGGAACACAGATACGCAGTATTTT. The gene calls are TRBV6-1 and TRBJ2-3; TRBD2 might be the D (6 bases). Trimming left V 4 bases short and J 2 bases short, with 10 bases between. Looked up from germline, CDR1 is MNHNS and CDR2 is SASEGT. The CDR3 contains 14 residues.

The rearrangement uses TRBV28 and TRBJ2-7; D unclear. Trimming cost V 5 bases and J 0 bases, with 14 bases left between them. Germline V gene data show CDR1 as MDHEN and CDR2 as SYDVKM. This CDR3 region has 15 residues. The chain's CDR3 is CASSRDPTPSYEQYF. The CDR3 region has the DNA TGTGCCAGCAGTCGAGACCCCACCCCCTCCTACGAGCAGTACTTC.

This chain links TRBV27 with TRBJ2-7, with 9 bases lining up with TRBD1. Trimming took 5 bases from V and 5 from J; bases not matched to a gene: 10. CDR1 is MNHEY and CDR2 is SMNVEV in the germline V gene (reference sequence). This CDR3 contains 15 residues. Here the CDR3 reads CASSPNGDRVHEQYF. For the CDR3, the DNA is TGTGCCAGCAGTCCCAACGGGGACAGGGTTCACGAGCAGTACTTC.

The CDR3 loop reads CASSSQVAGGGTEAFF. As DNA, the CDR3 is TGTGCCAGCAGCTCCCAAGTGGCCGGGGGGGGGACTGAAGCTTTCTTT. The V call is TRBV7-9, the J call TRBJ1-1; TRBD1 is a possible D gene (5 bases). V was cut by 4 bases and J by 5 bases, with 20 bases left in between. This CDR3 has 16 residues. Germline CDR1 SEHNR, CDR2 FQNEAQ (reference sequence). Looking up the rest from reference TRBV7-9 and TRBJ1-1 gives the full variable domain: DTGVSQNPRHKITKRGQNVTFRCDPISEHNRLYWYRQTLGQGPEFLTYFQNEAQLEKSRLLSDRFSAERPKGSFSTLEIQRTEQGDSAMYLCASSSQVAGGGTEAFFGQGTRLTVV.

In this sample, this clonotype turned up a few times. The chain combines TRBV20-1 with TRBJ2-3; 10 bases map to TRBD2. V trimming: 1 base; J trimming: 1 base; junction bases outside the gene matches: 8. Germline-derived CDR1 and CDR2 are DFQATT and SNEGSKA (reference sequence). The CDR3 is 17 amino acids. The DNA of the CDR3 is TGCAGTGCTAGAGGGCAGGCAGGGACTAGCGGCACAGATACGCAGTATTTT. Protein sequence: CSARGQAGTSGTDTQYF.